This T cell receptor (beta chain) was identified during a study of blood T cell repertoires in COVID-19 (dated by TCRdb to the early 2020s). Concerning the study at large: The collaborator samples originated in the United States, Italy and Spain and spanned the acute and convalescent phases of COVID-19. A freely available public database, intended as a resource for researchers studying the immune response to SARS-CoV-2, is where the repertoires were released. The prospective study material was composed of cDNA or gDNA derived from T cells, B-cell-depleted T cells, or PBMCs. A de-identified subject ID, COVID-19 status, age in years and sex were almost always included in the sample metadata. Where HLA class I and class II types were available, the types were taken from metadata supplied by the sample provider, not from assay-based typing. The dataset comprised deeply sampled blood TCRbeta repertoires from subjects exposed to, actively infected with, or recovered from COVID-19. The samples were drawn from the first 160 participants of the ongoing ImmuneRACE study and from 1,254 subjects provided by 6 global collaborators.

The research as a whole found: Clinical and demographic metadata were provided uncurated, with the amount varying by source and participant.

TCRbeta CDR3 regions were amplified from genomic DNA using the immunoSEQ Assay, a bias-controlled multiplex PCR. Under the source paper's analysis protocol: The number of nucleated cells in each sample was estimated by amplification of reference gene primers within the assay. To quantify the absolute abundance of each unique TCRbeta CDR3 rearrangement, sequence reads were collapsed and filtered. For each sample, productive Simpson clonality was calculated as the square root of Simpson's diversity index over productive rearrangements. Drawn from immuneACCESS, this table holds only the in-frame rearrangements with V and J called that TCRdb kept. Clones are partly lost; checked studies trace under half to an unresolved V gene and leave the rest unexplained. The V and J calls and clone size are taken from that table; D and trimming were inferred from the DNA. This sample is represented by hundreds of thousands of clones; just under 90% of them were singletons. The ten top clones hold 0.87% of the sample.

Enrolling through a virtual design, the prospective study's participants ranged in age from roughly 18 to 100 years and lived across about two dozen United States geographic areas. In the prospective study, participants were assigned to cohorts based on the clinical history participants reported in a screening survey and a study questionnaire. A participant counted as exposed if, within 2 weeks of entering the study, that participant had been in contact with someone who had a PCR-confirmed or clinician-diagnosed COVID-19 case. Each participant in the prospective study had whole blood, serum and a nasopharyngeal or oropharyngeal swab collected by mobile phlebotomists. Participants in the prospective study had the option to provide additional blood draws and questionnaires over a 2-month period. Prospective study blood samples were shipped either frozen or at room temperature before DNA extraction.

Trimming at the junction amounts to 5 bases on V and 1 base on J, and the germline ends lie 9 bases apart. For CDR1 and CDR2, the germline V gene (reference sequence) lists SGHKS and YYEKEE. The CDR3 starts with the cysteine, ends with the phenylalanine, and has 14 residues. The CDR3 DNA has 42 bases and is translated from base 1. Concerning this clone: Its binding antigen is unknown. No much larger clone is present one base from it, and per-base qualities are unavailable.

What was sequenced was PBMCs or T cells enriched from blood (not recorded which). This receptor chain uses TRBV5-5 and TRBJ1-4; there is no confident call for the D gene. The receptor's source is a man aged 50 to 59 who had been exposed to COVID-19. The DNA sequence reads TGTGCCAGCAGGCTGGCGGTAACTAATGAAAAACTGTTTTTT. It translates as CASRLAVTNEKLFF.